One and the same sample provided the 18 T cell receptor beta chains below, sequenced in a study of cytomegalovirus exposure and HLA in healthy donors. Primers included in the PCR were 60 Vbeta and 13 Jbeta primers. Sequencing used immunoSEQ multiplex PCR; TCRdb keeps in-frame clones, though not all of them. The table includes about 170,000 clones, 82% detected once. The specimen was PBMCs. The receptors shown here come from a girl under 10 years old in good health and CMV-seropositive.

CDR3 in amino acids: CASSLGGREGTDTQYF. CDR3 in DNA: TGTGCCAGCAGCCTGGGGGGGCGGGAGGGCACAGATACGCAGTATTTT. This rearrangement joins TRBV5-4 to TRBJ2-3, with TRBD2 identical over 8 bases. V gave up 4 bases and J gave up 1 base; unmatched junction bases: 8. CDR1 is SGHNT, CDR2 YYREEE, per germline (reference sequence). The CDR3 length is 16 residues.

This sequence joins TRBV28 and TRBJ2-3, with a weak D call TRBD2 (7 bases). Trimming cost V 8 bases and J 3 bases, with 21 bases left between them. CDR1 and CDR2 (germline): MDHEN, SYDVKM. The length of the CDR3 is 16 residues. CDR3 bases: TGTGCCAGCCAAAACCGGGGAGGGGGGTTGACAGATACGCAGTATTTT. This gives the protein CASQNRGGGLTDTQYF. Drawing the rest from reference TRBV28 and TRBJ2-3, the complete variable domain is DVKVTQSSRYLVKRTGEKVFLECVQDMDHENMFWYRQDPGLGLRLIYFSYDVKMKEKGDIPEGYSVSREKKERFSLILESASTNQTSMYLCASQNRGGGLTDTQYFGPGTRLTVL.

The chain recombines TRBV30 with TRBJ1-5; possible D gene TRBD1, 6 bases. The CDR3 consists of 13 residues. Germline-derived CDR1 and CDR2 are GTSNPN and SVGIG (reference sequence). Between the trimmed V and J ends, which lost 2 bases and 7 bases, there was a span of 12 bases. The CDR3 region has the DNA TGTGCCTGGAGTAACGGGGGGCGGCAGCCCCAGCATTTT. It encodes CAWSNGGRQPQHF.

The chain couples TRBV2 to TRBJ2-5; 9 positions agree with TRBD2. The J segment lost 4 bases and the V segment lost 6 bases, leaving 6 bases of the junction unmatched. In germline, CDR1 is SNHLY, CDR2 FYNNEI. This CDR3 is 14 amino acids long. This chain's CDR3 is CASSGGRGRETQYF. CDR3 sequence (DNA): TGTGCCAGCAGCGGCGGGAGGGGGCGAGAGACCCAGTACTTC.

V usage is TRBV5-1 and J usage is TRBJ2-7; possibly TRBD1 for D (5 bases). CDR1 and CDR2 (germline): SGHRS, YFSETQ. Trimming shortened V by 5 bases and J by 0 bases, and 12 bases separated the two germline ends. CDR3 size: 14 residues. CDR3 bases: TGCGCCAGCAGTCCAGGGAAGAGCTCCTACGAGCAGTACTTC. Its protein product is CASSPGKSSYEQYF.

The chain employs TRBV9 and TRBJ2-1, with TRBD2 matching 11 bases. The junction had 1 base not matched to a gene; V was cut back by 2 bases and J by 0 bases. The CDR3 runs to 16 residues. Germline V gene sequence: CDR1 SGDLS, CDR2 YYNGEE. The CDR3 DNA follows: TGTGCCAGCAGCGTTAGCGGGAGGGGCTCCTACAATGAGCAGTTCTTC. Protein: CASSVSGRGSYNEQFF.

The chain combines TRBV29-1 with TRBJ2-7, with 7 bases lining up with TRBD1. Trimming took 4 bases from V and 3 from J; bases not matched to a gene: 6. The CDR3 is made up of 13 amino acids. CDR1 is SQVTM, CDR2 ANQGSEA, per germline. CDR3 region: CSVVRQGRYEQYF. In DNA form, the CDR3 reads TGCAGCGTTGTTCGACAGGGACGCTACGAGCAGTACTTC.

This clone was seen a few times. This sequence joins TRBV5-4 and TRBJ1-1; weak D call: TRBD1 (5 bases). With 4 bases removed from V and 10 bases from J, the gap between germline ends came to 17 bases. Germline CDR1 is SGHNT and CDR2 is YYREEE (reference sequence). CDR3 length: 13 residues. CDR3 DNA: TGTGCCAGCAGCCCAGGGACTCCTCAGGGAGCTTTCTTT. It encodes CASSPGTPQGAFF. Supplemented by reference TRBV5-4 and TRBJ1-1, the full variable domain reads ETGVTQSPTHLIKTRGQQVTLRCSSQSGHNTVSWYQQALGQGPQFIFQYYREEENGRGNFPPRFSGLQFPNYSSELNVNALELDDSALYLCASSPGTPQGAFFGQGTRLTVV.

The chain employs TRBV5-1 and TRBJ2-6; unclear D gene. Trimming cost V 5 bases and J 0 bases, with 15 bases left between them. The CDR3 is 17 amino acids. In germline, CDR1 is SGHRS, CDR2 YFSETQ. In DNA form, the CDR3 reads TGCGCCAGCAGACGAACAAGTCCCATCTCTGGGGCCAACGTCCTGACTTTC. Protein: CASRRTSPISGANVLTF. The variable domain in full, with the rest retrieved from reference TRBV5-1 and TRBJ2-6, is KAGVTQTPRYLIKTRGQQVTLSCSPISGHRSVSWYQQTPGQGLQFLFEYFSETQRNKGNFPGRFSGRQFSNSRSEMNVSTLELGDSALYLCASRRTSPISGANVLTFGAGSRLTVL.

The chain uses TRBV9 and TRBJ1-2; no clear D gene. V lost 0 bases and J lost 7, with 7 bases in between. The CDR3 covers 12 residues. Per the germline V gene, CDR1 is SGDLS and CDR2 is YYNGEE. The CDR3: CASSVASSGYTF. The CDR3 nucleotides are TGTGCCAGCAGCGTAGCTAGTAGTGGCTACACCTTC.

The chain has TRBV23-1 and TRBJ2-5; D call uncertain. TRBV23-1 is recorded as an ORF, its role being uncertain. The CDR3 is 13 amino acids. The germline V and J ends were trimmed by 8 bases and 4 bases, with 14 bases remaining between them. The CDR3, as DNA: TGCGCCAGCGGGCTCTTGTGTCGAGAGACCCAGTACTTC. Its protein is CASGLLCRETQYF.

The chain has TRBV25-1 and TRBJ2-1, with 7 nucleotides matching TRBD2. The germline CDR1 and CDR2 sequences are MGHDK and SYGVNS. The CDR3 is 16 residues long. With 1 base clipped from V and 3 bases from J, the junction kept 6 bases outside the gene matches. CDR3 sequence: CASSELGLADYNEQFF. In nucleotides, the CDR3 is TGTGCCAGCAGTGAATTGGGGCTAGCGGACTACAATGAGCAGTTCTTC.

The J gene is TRBJ2-7, the V gene TRBV5-1; 9 nucleotides align to TRBD2. Trimming took 0 bases from V and 3 from J; bases not matched to a gene: 4. Germline CDR1 is SGHRS and CDR2 is YFSETQ. The CDR3 has 15 residues. Here the CDR3 reads CASSLEGLAIYEQYF. As DNA, the CDR3 is TGCGCCAGCAGCTTGGAGGGACTAGCTATCTACGAGCAGTACTTC.

The V gene is TRBV10-3, the J gene TRBJ1-1, with D possibly matching TRBD1 (5 bases). The CDR3 is made up of 14 amino acids. The V end lost 5 bases, the J end lost 4 bases, and 14 bases lay between the germline ends. The germline V gene encodes CDR1 ENHRY and CDR2 SYGVKD. The CDR3 reads CAISLGGGLTEAFF. CDR3 in DNA: TGTGCCATCAGTCTGGGGGGAGGGCTCACTGAAGCTTTCTTT.

The chain carries TRBV7-3 and TRBJ1-1, with D tentatively TRBD1 (6 bases). The CDR3 consists of 15 residues. In germline, CDR1 is SGHTA, CDR2 FQGTGA. Deletions cut 4 bases from V and 0 bases from J, with 12 bases between. The CDR3 region is CASSSLTGLNTEAFF. The DNA of the CDR3 is TGTGCCAGCAGCTCCTTGACAGGTCTGAACACTGAAGCTTTCTTT.

The J gene is TRBJ2-5, the V gene TRBV18, with D uncertain. The CDR3 is made up of 11 amino acids. Germline loops: CDR1 KGHSH, CDR2 LQKENI. The V gene lost 6 bases and the J gene lost 3 bases, with 5 bases spanning the gap. CDR3 bases: TGTGCCAGCTCTCAGGAAGAGACCCAGTACTTC. Its translation: CASSQEETQYF.

The chain links TRBV30 to TRBJ1-2; D is possibly TRBD1 (5 bases). The CDR3 is 13 amino acids. V was trimmed by 4 bases and J by 9 bases, leaving 18 bases between them. Germline values: CDR1 GTSNPN, CDR2 SVGIG (reference sequence). The CDR3 bases are TGTGCCTGGAACGTGGCAGGGCCTGGTAGCTACACCTTC. Protein product: CAWNVAGPGSYTF.

The rearrangement links TRBV4-1 to TRBJ1-1, with D maybe TRBD1 (6 bases). V was cut by 4 bases and J by 0 bases, with 9 bases left in between. The CDR3 runs 14 residues. Looked up from germline, CDR1 is MGHRA and CDR2 is YSYEKL. This chain's CDR3 is CASSLDSVNTEAFF. CDR3 coding DNA: TGCGCCAGCAGCCTGGACAGTGTGAACACTGAAGCTTTCTTT.